Listed below are T cell receptor beta chains from one sample, sequenced in a study of T-cell memory formation after mild COVID-19. TCRdb redid the calling of the 5' RACE reads with MiXCR, one entry per CDR3 protein. Of some 150,000 distinct CDR3 sequences in the sample, around 5.8% are singletons; the top ten hold about 1.9%. The source material was PBMCs or a T cell subset sorted from them (not recorded which). The source is an adult woman who had mild COVID-19 (a few samples of this study predate the infection). Cell type and time point are not known. Both conserved end residues are part of each CDR3. D genes are given only for firm matches. Only part of the rows carry a size: once, few, many, or a class if the clone is expanded.

d_call	clone_size	v_call	j_call	cdr3_nt	cdr3_aa
.	few	TRBV5-5	TRBJ2-7	TGTGCCAGCAGCTTGGGAGGCAGGGAGACCTACGAGCAGTACTTC	CASSLGGRETYEQYF
.	many	TRBV6-5	TRBJ2-5	TGTGCCAGCAGTTCATCTACGATTCAAGAGACCCAGTACTTC	CASSSSTIQETQYF
TRBD1	.	TRBV5-5	TRBJ2-7	TGTGCCAGCAGTCGGGACAGGGGGCTCTACGAGCAGCACTTC	CASSRDRGLYEQHF
.	.	TRBV11-1	TRBJ2-5	TGTGCCAGCAGCTTAGCCCTCGGGCCTGAGGAGACCCAGTACTTC	CASSLALGPEETQYF
.	many	TRBV27	TRBJ1-5	TGTGCCAGCAGCCGGAACTGGGAGCAGCCCCAGCATTTT	CASSRNWEQPQHF
.	.	TRBV2	TRBJ1-1	TGTGCCAGCAGTGGGACAGTAAACACTGAAGCTTTCTTT	CASSGTVNTEAFF
.	few	TRBV30	TRBJ1-3	TGTGCCTGGCTTAACAGTTACTCTGGAAACACCATATATTTT	CAWLNSYSGNTIYF
TRBD1	many	TRBV7-8	TRBJ1-1	TGTGCCAGCAGCCCTAGAGGAGTACAGGGGCAGGGGGCTTTGAACACTGAAGCTTTCTTT	CASSPRGVQGQGALNTEAFF
.	.	TRBV29-1	TRBJ2-2	TGCAGCGTTAATAGACCGAACACCGGGGAGCTGTTTTTT	CSVNRPNTGELFF
.	.	TRBV6-6	TRBJ2-3	TGTGCCAGCAGTTACCGGGGGGCAAGCACAGATACGCAGTATTTT	CASSYRGASTDTQYF
.	few	TRBV14	TRBJ1-2	TGTGCCAGCAGCCAAGGTTTACTGATGGGCTACACCTTC	CASSQGLLMGYTF
.	many	TRBV7-2	TRBJ1-1	TGTGCCAGCAGCAGTTGGCGAAACACTGAAGCTTTCTTT	CASSSWRNTEAFF
.	few	TRBV6-2/TRBV6-3	TRBJ1-2	TGTGCCAGCACCGAGACCCCAGGAGGCTACACCTTC	CASTETPGGYTF
.	few	TRBV4-3	TRBJ2-3	TGCGCCAGCAGCCCCTCCACGGGCTTGTTCACAGATACGCAGTATTTT	CASSPSTGLFTDTQYF
TRBD2	few	TRBV10-3	TRBJ2-7	TGTGCCATCAGTGCATTACGAGCGGGAGGCGGCTACGAGCAGTACTTC	CAISALRAGGGYEQYF
.	many	TRBV6-2/TRBV6-3	TRBJ1-2	TGTGCCAGCAGTCAGGCCGAATATGGCTACACCTTC	CASSQAEYGYTF
.	.	TRBV7-9	TRBJ1-5	TGTGCCAGCAGCTTCTCGGGACACTCTAGCAATCAGCCCCAGCATTTT	CASSFSGHSSNQPQHF